This T cell receptor beta chain was recovered during a study of shared clonotypes between healthy human individuals. Findings and caveats of the study: Larger estimated richness was generally recorded for naive subsets relative to memory subsets.

Assay: immunoSEQ multiplex PCR; the TCRdb copy retains only in-frame clones and omits some. The sample has more than 2 million clones, roughly 93% seen once. Note on this clone: The antigen remains unidentified.

The CDR3 length is 17 residues. The V gene's germline CDR1 is MNHEY and CDR2 SMNVEV (reference sequence). J was trimmed by 0 bases and V by 2 bases; bases with no gene match: 5. Terminally differentiated effector memory CD45RA+ cells were excluded from the naive CD8 cells, which were CD45RO-negative and positively selected for CCR7. Sequenced sample: naive CD8+ T cells from PBMCs. This sequence was found in a man between 18 and 35 years old in good health. Some clones in this sample may be carry-over from other donors' samples. The rearrangement links TRBV27 to TRBJ2-7; 12 positions agree with TRBD2. CDR3 coding DNA: TGTGCCAGCAGTTTAAAGGGACTAGCGGGCGCCTCCTACGAGCAGTACTTC. The encoded protein is CASSLKGLAGASYEQYF.